Presented here are 9 T cell receptor beta chains from one specimen sequenced in a study of early T cells in non-severe SARS-CoV-2 infection. TCRdb re-called the 5' RACE reads with MiXCR, one entry per CDR3 protein. The sample has 55,000 to 75,000 distinct CDR3 sequences; more than 7.5% are singletons. The sample taken for sequencing was whole blood. The receptors shown here come from an adult who was a healthcare worker with PCR-confirmed SARS-CoV-2 infection or an uninfected control (not recorded which).

The gene calls are TRBV5-5 and TRBJ2-7, with D unresolved. Trimming shortened V by 2 bases and J by 0 bases, and 9 bases separated the two germline ends. Germline-derived CDR1 and CDR2 are SGHKS and YYEKEE (reference sequence). There are 14 residues in the CDR3. In nucleotides, the CDR3 is TGTGCCAGCAGCTTCGGATCGGCCTCCTACGAGCAGTACTTC. Its translation: CASSFGSASYEQYF.

The rearrangement uses TRBV11-2 and TRBJ2-7; D might be TRBD2 (6 bases). This CDR3 contains 15 residues. Germline V gene sequence: CDR1 SGHAT, CDR2 FQNNGV. Trimming left V 3 bases short and J 1 base short, with 13 bases between. CDR3 residues: CASSFGGGVSYEQYF. Here the CDR3 DNA reads TGTGCCAGCAGCTTCGGAGGAGGGGTTTCCTACGAGCAGTACTTC.

This chain connects TRBV18 to TRBJ2-7, with 16 bases matching TRBD2. From germline, CDR1 is KGHSH and CDR2 LQKENI. With 4 bases clipped from V and 9 bases from J, the junction kept 6 bases outside the gene matches. The CDR3 totals 15 residues. DNA of the CDR3: TGTGCCAGCTCACAAGGGACTAGCGGGAGGGCCTCGCAGTACTTC. It is translated as CASSQGTSGRASQYF.

This clonotype showed up many times. The chain combines TRBV7-9 with TRBJ1-4; the match to TRBD1 covers 9 bases. Trimming cost V 1 base and J 8 bases; bases outside gene matches: 5. The CDR3 length is 15 residues. Germline values: CDR1 SEHNR, CDR2 FQNEAQ (reference sequence). The DNA for the CDR3 is TGTGCCAGCAGCTTAGGAGGGACAGGGCGGGAAAAACTGTTTTTT. Translation: CASSLGGTGREKLFF.

A few counts support this clonotype. CDR3 sequence: CASSLTLAGALRNEQFF. CDR3 DNA sequence: TGTGCCAGCAGCTTAACACTAGCGGGAGCCCTACGCAATGAGCAGTTCTTC. The V call is TRBV7-6, the J call TRBJ2-1; 11 bases align to TRBD2. Unmatched junction bases numbered 9, after V lost 2 bases and J lost 6 bases. The CDR3 runs to 17 residues. Germline V gene sequence: CDR1 SGHVS, CDR2 FNYEAQ. Looking up the rest from reference TRBV7-6 and TRBJ2-1 gives the full variable domain: GAGVSQSPRYKVTKRGQDVALRCDPISGHVSLYWYRQALGQGPEFLTYFNYEAQQDKSGLPNDRFSAERPEGSISTLTIQRTEQRDSAMYRCASSLTLAGALRNEQFFGPGTRLTVL.

This clonotype was observed a handful of times. The junction does not match germline at one end; this may be a read error. The rearrangement links TRBV3-1 to TRBJ2-1, with D uncertain. Germline CDR1 is LGHDT and CDR2 is YNNKEL (reference sequence). CDR3 size: 13 residues. CDR3 coding DNA: TGTACCAGCAGCCAAGCACTGAGCCATGAGCAGTTCTTC. Its protein product is CTSSQALSHEQFF.

This clonotype showed up many times. The V call is TRBV24-1, the J call TRBJ2-5, with D unresolved. V lost 2 bases, J lost 2 bases, and 11 bases lay in between. The CDR3 covers 15 residues. Looked up from germline, CDR1 is KGHDR and CDR2 is SFDVKD. CDR3 residues: CATSDSDVQQETQYF. CDR3 coding DNA: TGTGCCACCAGTGATTCGGACGTCCAACAAGAGACCCAGTACTTC.

This chain links TRBV20-1 with TRBJ2-7; 8 bases map to TRBD1. Trimming at V came to 5 bases and at J to 1 base, leaving 7 bases not matched to a gene. Germline V gives CDR1 DFQATT, CDR2 SNEGSKA (reference sequence). The CDR3 sequence is 14 residues long. CDR3 DNA: TGCAGTGCTGTGGGTGGGACAGGATCCTACGAGCAGTACTTC. As protein: CSAVGGTGSYEQYF.

Many counts were recorded for this clonotype. The chain carries TRBV18 and TRBJ2-1; TRBD2 agrees at 7 bases. The CDR3 spans 16 residues. Germline assignment: CDR1 KGHSH and CDR2 LQKENI. V lost 6 bases to trimming and J lost 10 bases; unmatched junction nucleotides: 18. The CDR3 nucleotides are TGTGCCAGCTCGCTGGGACTAACTGGGTTGTTGGGGGAGCAGTTCTTC. Its protein is CASSLGLTGLLGEQFF.